These T cell receptor beta chains were read from a single sample in a study of beta chain features in type 1 diabetes. Assay used: immunoSEQ multiplex PCR; TCRdb lists only in-frame clones, some missing. The table shows more than 300,000 clones, with 8.5% to 10% occurring only once. Input material: central memory CD4+ T cells from blood. Receptors originate from a man aged 25-40 years with type 1 diabetes. The CDR3 runs from the conserved cysteine through the conserved F or W. A D gene is named only where the DNA matches it firmly. Clone size appears in some rows only: once, few, many, or a class for an expanded clone.

>TRBV29-1|TRBJ1-2|.|13|few
TGCAGCGTTGTTCCAGGGAACTACTATGGCTACACCTTC
CSVVPGNYYGYTF
>TRBV7-9|TRBJ1-1|.|14|many
TGTGCCAGCAGCTCGCAGGGGTTCTACACTGAAGCTTTCTTT
CASSSQGFYTEAFF
>TRBV6-6|TRBJ2-1|TRBD2|13|many
TGTGCCAGCAGACCCAACGCTAGCGGGAGGGCGGTCTTC
CASRPNASGRAVF
>TRBV21-1|TRBJ2-1|.|14|few
TGTGCCAGCGGACCAACCATTACCTACAATGAGCAGTTCTTC
CASGPTITYNEQFF
>TRBV27|TRBJ2-2|TRBD2|16|.
TGTGCCAGCAGCCCTCGGGTTGGTAGCGGGGCCAGGGAGCTGTTTTTT
CASSPRVGSGARELFF
>TRBV27|TRBJ2-2|TRBD1|14|few
TGTGCCAGCAGTTTGGGCAGGGGGTCCGGGGAGCTGTTTTTT
CASSLGRGSGELFF
>TRBV28|TRBJ2-1|TRBD2|16|few
TGTGCCAGCAGTTTACTAGGAGGGACTAGACACAATGAGCAGTTCTTC
CASSLLGGTRHNEQFF
>TRBV18|TRBJ2-3|.|12|few
TGTGCCAGCTCAGAGAGCACAGATACGCAGTATTTT
CASSESTDTQYF
>TRBV5-6|TRBJ2-6|.|14|.
TGTGCCAGCAGCCTTCCCTCTGGGGCCAACGTCCTGACTTTC
CASSLPSGANVLTF
>TRBV7-3|TRBJ2-7|TRBD2|15|.
TGTGCCAGCAGCTCCCGGACTAGCGGCTCCTACGAGCAGTACTTC
CASSSRTSGSYEQYF
>TRBV7-6|TRBJ1-2|.|13|.
TGTGCCAGCAGCTCGGGACAAAACTATGGCTACACCTTC
CASSSGQNYGYTF
>TRBV19|TRBJ1-5|.|15|.
TGTGCCAGTAGTATAGAAGGCACGCAACGTCAGCCCCAGCATTTT
CASSIEGTQRQPQHF
>TRBV2|TRBJ1-4|TRBD1|16|.
TGTGCCAGCAGTCGGGACAGGCCTTCAACTAATGAAAAACTGTTTTTT
CASSRDRPSTNEKLFF
>TRBV5-4|TRBJ2-1|.|14|many
TGTGCCAGCAGCCAGTCGGGCGACTACAATGAGCAGTTCTTC
CASSQSGDYNEQFF
>TRBV19|TRBJ2-1|.|15|many
TGTGCCAGTAGCCCCCTCCGGCCCCGTGGAGATGAGCAGTTCTTC
CASSPLRPRGDEQFF
>TRBV10-3|TRBJ2-1|.|12|.
TGTGCCATCAGTGAGAACCGCAATGAGCAGTTCTTC
CAISENRNEQFF
>TRBV18|TRBJ2-7|TRBD1|15|.
TGTGCCAGCTCACCAGGGGGAGACAGGGTCTACGAGCAGTACTTC
CASSPGGDRVYEQYF
>TRBV7-2|TRBJ1-5|.|14|few
TGTGCCAGCAGCTTAGGAGACATAAATCAGCCCCAGCATTTT
CASSLGDINQPQHF
>TRBV4-1|TRBJ1-4|TRBD1|14|many
TGCGCCAGCAGCCAAGCCGGGACAGGGGGTGGACTGTTTTTT
CASSQAGTGGGLFF
>TRBV27|TRBJ2-1|.|18|.
TGTGCCAGCAGTCTCCAAACTGGGCAATCGAGCTCCTACAATGAGCAGTTCTTC
CASSLQTGQSSSYNEQFF
>TRBV18|TRBJ2-1|TRBD2|16|.
TGTGCCAGCTCACCCCCGGGACTAGCAACGTACAATGAGCAGTTCTTC
CASSPPGLATYNEQFF
>TRBV6-6|TRBJ2-3|.|15|many
TGTGCCAGCAGATCCGACGGGTTCAGCACAGATACGCAGTATTTT
CASRSDGFSTDTQYF
>TRBV6-5|TRBJ2-4|.|13|.
TGTGCCAGCAGTGCCCCAGGCGGTGACATTCAGTACTTC
CASSAPGGDIQYF
>TRBV23-1|TRBJ2-1|.|14|few
TGCGCCAGCAGCCAAGTCGCTAGCAACAATGAGCAGTTCTTC
CASSQVASNNEQFF
>TRBV10-2|TRBJ1-2|.|13|.
TGCGCCAGCAGTGAGTCGAGCGGGTATGGCTACACCTTC
CASSESSGYGYTF
>TRBV28|TRBJ1-5|.|13|few
TGTGCCAGCAGTTTACAGGGGTCACAGCCCCAGCATTTT
CASSLQGSQPQHF
>TRBV19|TRBJ1-5|.|12|few
TGTGCCAGTAGTCCGCACCTTCAGCCCCAGCATTTT
CASSPHLQPQHF
>TRBV5-1|TRBJ1-2|.|14|many
TGCGCCAGCAGCTTGTATGAGAGTAACTATGGCTACACCTTC
CASSLYESNYGYTF
>TRBV4-1|TRBJ2-2|.|13|many
TGCGCCAGCAGCCTCACTCCAACCGGGGAGCTGTTTTTT
CASSLTPTGELFF
>TRBV5-1|TRBJ2-2|.|13|few
TGCGCCAGCAGCTTGGAGGCGACCGGGGAGCTGTTTTTT
CASSLEATGELFF
>TRBV10-1|TRBJ2-3|.|15|.
TGCGCCAGCAGTGACAGGGAAGGCCCCACAGATACGCAGTATTTT
CASSDREGPTDTQYF
>TRBV5-4|TRBJ2-7|TRBD1|13|.
TGTGCCAGCAGGGATTCCGGGACAGCTACGCAGTACTTC
CASRDSGTATQYF
>TRBV2|TRBJ2-1|.|14|many
TGTGCCAGCAGTGCGGACAGACTACGGAATGAGCAGTTCTTC
CASSADRLRNEQFF
>TRBV7-2|TRBJ2-7|.|14|many
TGTGCCAGCAGCTCCAGACTAGTTGGGCCCGAGCAGTACTTC
CASSSRLVGPEQYF
>TRBV30|TRBJ1-2|.|14|few
TGTGCCTGGAGTGTAGGACAACCAAGGGGTGGCTACACCTTC
CAWSVGQPRGGYTF
>TRBV18|TRBJ2-5|TRBD1|14|many
TGTGCCAGCTCCAAAGCAGGGACAGGGGAGACCCAGTACTTC
CASSKAGTGETQYF
>TRBV6-6|TRBJ2-5|TRBD1|14|.
TGTGCCATCCGCGACGGGACAGGGAAAGAGACCCAGTACTTC
CAIRDGTGKETQYF
>TRBV5-5|TRBJ2-5|TRBD2|15|few
TGTGCCAGCAGCTTGGGCCTAGCGGGACAAGAGACCCAGTACTTC
CASSLGLAGQETQYF
>TRBV28|TRBJ1-5|.|15|few
TGTGCCAGCAGTTTTAGTAGCGGTTCTAATCAGCCCCAGCATTTT
CASSFSSGSNQPQHF
>TRBV28|TRBJ2-3|.|12|.
TGTGCCAGCAGTTTATCAAGCGATACGCAGTATTTT
CASSLSSDTQYF
>TRBV11-2|TRBJ1-4|.|16|few
TGTGCCAGCAGCTTAGTGGGCGGGGCAACTAATGAAAAACTGTTTTTT
CASSLVGGATNEKLFF
>TRBV29-1|TRBJ2-7|TRBD1|15|.
TGCAGCGTGGATTGGGACAGGGGGCCCTCCTACGAGCAGTACTTC
CSVDWDRGPSYEQYF
>TRBV30|TRBJ2-1|.|12|few
TGTGCCTGGAGCCCAAGCTACAATGAGCAGTTCTTC
CAWSPSYNEQFF
>TRBV30|TRBJ2-4|.|14|.
TGTGCCTGGCGAAAGACACTGTCCAAAAACATTCAGTACTTC
CAWRKTLSKNIQYF
>TRBV10-3|TRBJ2-3|.|14|.
TGTGCCATCAAAGGCGGCAGCAGCACAGATACGCAGTATTTT
CAIKGGSSTDTQYF
>TRBV5-6|TRBJ2-7|TRBD1|14|once
TGTGCCAGCAGCTGGGACAGGGGGCGATTCGAGCAGTACTTC
CASSWDRGRFEQYF
>TRBV9|TRBJ2-1|.|12|many
TGTGCCAGCAGCGTGTCAGGGGCCCCCCGGGTCTTC
CASSVSGAPRVF
>TRBV7-8|TRBJ1-5|.|14|once
TGTGCCAGCAGCTTAGGCAGTTGGGATCAGCCCCAGCATTTT
CASSLGSWDQPQHF
>TRBV5-1|TRBJ1-1|.|15|.
TGCGCCAGCAGCTTGGCACCAGGGGCTGGCACTGAAGCTTTCTTT
CASSLAPGAGTEAFF
>TRBV7-9|TRBJ1-4|TRBD1|14|.
TGTGCCAGCAGCTTAACCTCAGGGGGGGAAAAACTGTTTTTT
CASSLTSGGEKLFF
>TRBV7-3|TRBJ2-5|.|13|few
TGTGCCAGCAGCTTAATAAGGCAAGAGACCCAGTACTTC
CASSLIRQETQYF
>TRBV4-2|TRBJ1-4|.|12|.
TGTGCCAGCAGCTTAGGGACAGAAAAACTGTTTTTT
CASSLGTEKLFF
>TRBV6-5|TRBJ2-3|.|15|few
TGTGCCAGCAGTTACGGGGCAGGGAGTCCAGATACGCAGTATTTT
CASSYGAGSPDTQYF
>TRBV7-3|TRBJ2-2|.|13|few
TGTGCCAGCAGCTCGGATTCTGACGGGGAGCTGTTTTTT
CASSSDSDGELFF
>TRBV5-1|TRBJ2-4|.|12|few
TGCGCCAGCAGCGCCGGGACTTACATTCAGTACTTC
CASSAGTYIQYF
>TRBV5-1|TRBJ2-3|.|16|.
TGCGCCAGCAGCTGGACCCTGACAGGTTCTGCAGATACGCAGTATTTT
CASSWTLTGSADTQYF
>TRBV19|TRBJ1-4|.|17|few
TGTGCCAGTAGTAGCACAGGGAGCCGCGCAACTAATGAAAAACTGTTTTTT
CASSSTGSRATNEKLFF
>TRBV7-2|TRBJ2-1|TRBD1|14|few
TGTGCCAGCAGCTTACCGAACAGGGGCAATGAGCAGTTCTTC
CASSLPNRGNEQFF
>TRBV7-3|TRBJ2-2|.|12|many
TGTGCCAGCAGCCCAAACACCGGGGAGCTGTTTTTT
CASSPNTGELFF
>TRBV7-8|TRBJ1-1|TRBD1|15|.
TGTGCCAGCACCCCTCGGCCCAGGGGGGACACTGAAGCTTTCTTT
CASTPRPRGDTEAFF